This is a list of T cell receptor beta chains from one sample in a study of blood T cell repertoires in COVID-19. Repertoires were generated with immunoSEQ multiplex PCR, while TCRdb's copy carries only in-frame clones and drops some. The sample holds about 250,000 clones, about 87% seen once. The specimen sequenced was peripheral blood. These receptors all stem from a woman between 25 and 40 years old with COVID-19, enrolled during active disease. CDR3s include the opening cysteine and the closing phenylalanine or tryptophan. Each record gives: V gene, CDR3 protein.

v_gene: TRBV5-1; CDR3aa: CASSLQTGVYGYTF
v_gene: TRBV28; CDR3aa: CASRLGTLNIYGYTF
v_gene: TRBV10-3; CDR3aa: CAISDPSDRATADTQYF
v_gene: TRBV5-1; CDR3aa: CASSSIREGRGTDTQYF
v_gene: TRBV7-9; CDR3aa: CASSLRGGDAGELFF
v_gene: TRBV11-3; CDR3aa: CASSPSRVGSPLHF
v_gene: TRBV15; CDR3aa: CATSRVGVGGRGNQPQHF
v_gene: TRBV6-4; CDR3aa: CASSVNGENNEQFF
v_gene: TRBV6-2/TRBV6-3; CDR3aa: CASSRGLVETQYF
v_gene: TRBV13; CDR3aa: CASSTRGQDPSNTGELFF
v_gene: TRBV24-1; CDR3aa: CATSDLNTGQQETQYF
v_gene: TRBV11-2; CDR3aa: CASSLGLAEQAYNEQFF
v_gene: TRBV21-1; CDR3aa: CASSTLTSGRDYEQFF
v_gene: TRBV18; CDR3aa: CASSPPLGGEGYNEQFF
v_gene: TRBV5-8; CDR3aa: CASSFQGRVSTDTQYF
v_gene: TRBV5-8; CDR3aa: CASSRGTSGDQETQYF
v_gene: TRBV7-9; CDR3aa: CASSPPIAGGNTGELFF
v_gene: TRBV6-5; CDR3aa: CASRPGGPYEQYF
v_gene: TRBV5-1; CDR3aa: CASSLQGSNTGELFF
v_gene: TRBV7-9; CDR3aa: CASSHSILGQGQNYGYTF
v_gene: TRBV28; CDR3aa: CASGQLAGGSPDTQYF
v_gene: TRBV6-2/TRBV6-3; CDR3aa: CASSKRPEEQYF
v_gene: TRBV19; CDR3aa: CASSIVLAGGAQPQHF
v_gene: TRBV11-3; CDR3aa: CASSLSGVGYNEQFF
v_gene: TRBV2; CDR3aa: CASSERRATEAFF
v_gene: TRBV5-6; CDR3aa: CASSLGQTNQPQHF
v_gene: TRBV2; CDR3aa: CASTVGGRGEAFF
v_gene: TRBV12-3/TRBV12-4; CDR3aa: CASQGATDTQYF
v_gene: TRBV6-5; CDR3aa: CASSYGQGGYGYTF
v_gene: TRBV14; CDR3aa: CASSQVAWEETQYF
v_gene: TRBV4-1; CDR3aa: CASSQGGGALGRSPLHF
v_gene: TRBV5-1; CDR3aa: CASSLDSYQPQHF
v_gene: TRBV6-6; CDR3aa: CASSSSGSGTGELFF
v_gene: TRBV4-3; CDR3aa: CASSPGGLGAYNEQFF
v_gene: TRBV28; CDR3aa: CASSSYGQYSNQPQHF
v_gene: TRBV20-1; CDR3aa: CSASRGSGGAQETQYF
v_gene: TRBV5-1; CDR3aa: CASRISTGAYEQYF
v_gene: TRBV19; CDR3aa: CASSPNPGGEQYF